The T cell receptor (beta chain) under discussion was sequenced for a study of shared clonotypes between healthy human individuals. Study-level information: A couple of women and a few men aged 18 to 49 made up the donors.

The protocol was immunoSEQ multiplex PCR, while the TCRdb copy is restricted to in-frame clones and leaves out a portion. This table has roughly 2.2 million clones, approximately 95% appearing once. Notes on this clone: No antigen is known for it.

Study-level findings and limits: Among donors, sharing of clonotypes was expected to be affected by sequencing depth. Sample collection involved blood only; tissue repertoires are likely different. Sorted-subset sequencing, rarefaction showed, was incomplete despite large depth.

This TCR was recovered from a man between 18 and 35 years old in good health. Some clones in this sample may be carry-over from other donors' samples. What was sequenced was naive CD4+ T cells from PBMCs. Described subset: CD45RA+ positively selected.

CDR3 sequence reads: CSVEVRYAALSEQFF. In DNA form, the CDR3 reads TGCAGCGTTGAGGTTCGTTATGCGGCACTATCTGAGCAGTTCTTC. The V gene is TRBV29-1, the J gene TRBJ2-1, with no clear D. Germline V lookup: CDR1 SQVTM, CDR2 ANQGSEA. V lost 3 bases and J lost 9, with 21 bases in between. This CDR3 has 15 amino acids.